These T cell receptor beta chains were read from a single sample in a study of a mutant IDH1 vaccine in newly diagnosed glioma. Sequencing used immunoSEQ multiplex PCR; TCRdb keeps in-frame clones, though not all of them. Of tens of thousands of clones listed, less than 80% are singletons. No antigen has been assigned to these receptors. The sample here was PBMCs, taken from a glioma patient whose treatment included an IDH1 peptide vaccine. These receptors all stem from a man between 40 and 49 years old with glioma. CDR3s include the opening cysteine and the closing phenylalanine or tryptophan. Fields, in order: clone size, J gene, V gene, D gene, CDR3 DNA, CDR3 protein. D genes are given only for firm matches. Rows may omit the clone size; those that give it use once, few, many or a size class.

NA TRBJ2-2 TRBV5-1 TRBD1 TGCGCCAGCAGCTCGAGACAGGGGACCGGGGAGCTGTTTTTT CASSSRQGTGELFF
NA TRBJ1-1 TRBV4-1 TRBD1 TGCGCCAGCAGCCAAGAGAACAGGGGGGGGAACACTGAAGCTTTCTTT CASSQENRGGNTEAFF
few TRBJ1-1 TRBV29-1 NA TGCAGCGTTGTTTCGGGGTTGGCTGAAGCTTTCTTT CSVVSGLAEAFF
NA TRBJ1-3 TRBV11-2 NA TGTGCCAGCAGCTTAGGGGTTGCTGGAAACACCATATATTTT CASSLGVAGNTIYF
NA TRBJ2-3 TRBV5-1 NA TGCGCCAGCAGCTTGGAAGGGCGCACAGATACGCAGTATTTT CASSLEGRTDTQYF
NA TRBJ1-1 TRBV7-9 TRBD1 TGTGCCAGCAGTTATCAGGGGGCAGGAGCTTTCTTT CASSYQGAGAFF
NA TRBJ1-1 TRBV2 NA TGTGCCAGCAGTTTGGACGGTTACACTGAAGCTTTCTTT CASSLDGYTEAFF
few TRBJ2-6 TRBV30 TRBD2 TGTGCCTGGAGGACGGGGGGACCTGGGGCCAACGTCCTGACTTTC CAWRTGGPGANVLTF
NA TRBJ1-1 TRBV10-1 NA TGCGCCAGCAGTGATACCGCGGGGGCGCGCACTGAAGCTTTCTTT CASSDTAGARTEAFF
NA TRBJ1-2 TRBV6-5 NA TGTGCCAGCAGCTACGGTTATGGCTACACCTTC CASSYGYGYTF
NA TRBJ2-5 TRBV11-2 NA TGTGCCAGCAGCTTAGGACTAAGGGAGACCCAGTACTTC CASSLGLRETQYF
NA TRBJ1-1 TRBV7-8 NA TGTGCCAGCAGCTTCGGACGGCGGAACACTGAAGCTTTCTTT CASSFGRRNTEAFF
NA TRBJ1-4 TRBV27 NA TGTGCCAGCAGTAAATCGGCCGGACTCCTAAATGAAAAACTGTTTTTT CASSKSAGLLNEKLFF
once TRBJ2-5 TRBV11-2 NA TGTGCCAGCAGCTTACGGTGGGACTCCCGGGGAATACGGTACTTC CASSLRWDSRGIRYF
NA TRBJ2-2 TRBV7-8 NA TGTGCCAGCAGCAACCGGGACCACAACACCGGGGAGCTGTTTTTT CASSNRDHNTGELFF
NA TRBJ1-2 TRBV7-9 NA TGTGCCAGCAGCTTAGTTCGGGGGGAAGGCTACACCTTC CASSLVRGEGYTF
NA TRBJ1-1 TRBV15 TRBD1 TGTGCCACCAGCAGGCCCGGGACAGGGACTGAAGCTTTCTTT CATSRPGTGTEAFF
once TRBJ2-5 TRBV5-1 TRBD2 TGCGCCAGCAGCTCGTCCGCACTAGCGAGGGTCGGGGAGACCCAGTACTTC CASSSSALARVGETQYF
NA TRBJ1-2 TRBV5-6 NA TGTGCCTCGAACGGGGGGGCGGATGGCTACACCTTC CASNGGADGYTF
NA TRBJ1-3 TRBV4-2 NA TGTGCCAGCAGCCCCGGGGGGGTTTCCATATATTTT CASSPGGVSIYF
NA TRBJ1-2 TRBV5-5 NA TGTGCCAGCAGCTTGGAAGTCAGCAGGGGCCGTGGCTACACCTTC CASSLEVSRGRGYTF
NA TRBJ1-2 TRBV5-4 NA TGTGCCAGCAGCTTGGCAGGGGTTTTGTCTGGCTACACCTTC CASSLAGVLSGYTF
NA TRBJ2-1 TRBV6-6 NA TGTGCCAGCAGTTACGTCCTAAATGAGCAGTTCTTC CASSYVLNEQFF
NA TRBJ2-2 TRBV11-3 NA TGTGCCAGCAGCCGCGACGGGGAGCTGTTTTTT CASSRDGELFF
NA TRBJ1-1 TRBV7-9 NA TGTGCCAGCAGCCCTCCTCGGTGGACATTTGGAATGAACACTGAAGCTTTCTTT CASSPPRWTFGMNTEAFF
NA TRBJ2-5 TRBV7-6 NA TGTGCCAGCAGCACCCGGACGGTACAAGAGACCCAGTACTTC CASSTRTVQETQYF
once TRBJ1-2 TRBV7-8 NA TGTGCCAGCAGCTATATACAGGCTAACTATGGCTACACCTTC CASSYIQANYGYTF
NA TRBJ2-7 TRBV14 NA TGTGCCAGCAGCGCCAGTTCGATGGGCCACGAGCAGTACTTC CASSASSMGHEQYF
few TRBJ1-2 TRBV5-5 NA TGTGCCAGCAGCGATTTTGGACGGAACTATGGCTACACCTTC CASSDFGRNYGYTF
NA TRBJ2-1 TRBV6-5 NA TGTGCCAGCAGACCGACAGTAGACAATGAGCAGTTCTTC CASRPTVDNEQFF
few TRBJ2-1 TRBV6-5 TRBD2 TGTGCCAGCAGTTACTCGATAGCAGCGGGGGACAATGAGCAGTTCTTC CASSYSIAAGDNEQFF
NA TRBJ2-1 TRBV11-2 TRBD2 TGTGCCAGCAGCACCCGGACTAGCGGATCCTACAATGAGCAGTTCTTC CASSTRTSGSYNEQFF
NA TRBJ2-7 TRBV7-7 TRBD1 TGTGCCAGCAGCACCGGGACAGGGAGAAAAGACGAGCAGTACTTC CASSTGTGRKDEQYF